This paragraph covers one T cell receptor beta chain sequence. Its antigen is still unknown. The record originates from a study of cytomegalovirus exposure and HLA in healthy donors. For the study at large: T cells numbering around 200 million yielded some 100 million unique TCR beta sequences in an earlier analysis.

Trimming cost V 5 bases and J 4 bases; bases outside gene matches: 8. Germline V gene lookup returns CDR1 MDHEN and CDR2 SYDVKM. CDR3 length: 15 residues. In the PCR, 60 Vbeta and 13 Jbeta primers were used. Sequencing was performed with immunoSEQ multiplex PCR; in TCRdb, only in-frame clones are kept and a portion is missing. The table has roughly 120,000 clones, roughly four fifths seen once; the top ten hold under 3%. Study observations and caveats: Within an earlier analysis, most TCR beta V segments proved productive either about 87% or about 30% of the time. Despite most TCR sequences being rare, some public TCRs occurred in many donors.

Specimen: PBMCs. V is TRBV28 and J is TRBJ2-7; 10 bases fit TRBD2. This TCR derives from a woman aged 35 to 49 in good health and CMV-seropositive. This CDR3 reads CASSIIGTSVYEQYF. Written as DNA, the CDR3 is TGTGCCAGCAGTATTATCGGGACTAGCGTGTACGAGCAGTACTTC.